The 9 T cell receptor beta chains reported below all come from one sample, sequenced in a study of T cell responses to AZD1222 COVID-19 vaccine. Clones were read by immunoSEQ multiplex PCR, and TCRdb kept only the in-frame ones, dropping some. Of 140,000 or so clones in the sample, about 82% were seen once. The sample here was peripheral blood, taken 28 days after the second AZD1222 dose. Receptors were obtained from an adult who received the AZD1222 COVID-19 vaccine.

The chain links TRBV19 to TRBJ2-3, with TRBD2 matching 7 bases. Per the germline V gene, CDR1 is LNHDA and CDR2 is SQIVND (reference sequence). This CDR3 has 12 amino acids. V lost 9 bases to trimming and J lost 0 bases; unmatched junction nucleotides: 0. Written as DNA, the CDR3 is TGTGCCAGCGGGGGGAGCACAGATACGCAGTATTTT. Its protein product is CASGGSTDTQYF.

This clone has just one count. This chain uses TRBV11-2 with TRBJ2-5, with 9 bases aligning to TRBD1. The CDR3 length is 15 residues. In germline, CDR1 is SGHAT, CDR2 FQNNGV. V was clipped by 1 base and J by 5 bases; unmatched bases: 5. Written as DNA, the CDR3 is TGTGCCAGCAGCTTAGCTACAGGGGGCCTGGAGACCCAGTACTTC. Translating it yields CASSLATGGLETQYF. The full variable domain, rest sourced from reference TRBV11-2 and TRBJ2-5, is EAGVAQSPRYKIIEKRQSVAFWCNPISGHATLYWYQQILGQGPKLLIQFQNNGVVDDSQLPKDRFSAERLKGVDSTLKIQPAKLEDSAVYLCASSLATGGLETQYFGPGTRLLVL.

The CDR3 spells CASSLASGELFF. The CDR3 DNA is TGTGCCAGCAGTTTAGCTTCCGGGGAGCTGTTTTTT. The chain combines TRBV12-3 or TRBV12-4 with TRBJ2-2, with D uncertain. V lost 0 bases, J lost 6 bases, and 2 bases lay in between. The CDR3 runs 12 residues.

J is TRBJ1-2 and V is TRBV6-2 or TRBV6-3; perhaps TRBD1 as D (5 bases). Deletions cut 6 bases from V and 4 bases from J, with 9 bases between. This CDR3 is 12 amino acids long. The germline V gene encodes CDR1 MNHEY and CDR2 SVGEGT. CDR3 sequence: CASSPDSYGYTF. In DNA, the CDR3 is TGTGCCAGCAGCCCTGACAGCTATGGCTACACCTTC.

This chain uses TRBV5-4 with TRBJ2-4; D might be TRBD1 (5 bases). This CDR3 contains 15 residues. Germline lookup yields CDR1 SGHNT and CDR2 YYREEE (reference sequence). V lost 2 bases and J 0 bases, leaving 9 bases between the germline ends. The CDR3 is CASSLDSPAKNIQYF. The CDR3 bases are TGTGCCAGCAGCTTAGACAGCCCAGCCAAAAACATTCAGTACTTC. Full variable domain (remainder filled in from reference TRBV5-4 and TRBJ2-4): ETGVTQSPTHLIKTRGQQVTLRCSSQSGHNTVSWYQQALGQGPQFIFQYYREEENGRGNFPPRFSGLQFPNYSSELNVNALELDDSALYLCASSLDSPAKNIQYFGAGTRLSVL.

The chain carries TRBV2 and TRBJ1-1; D is undetermined. From germline, CDR1 is SNHLY and CDR2 FYNNEI. The V gene lost 6 bases and the J gene lost 4 bases, with 15 bases spanning the gap. CDR3 length: 14 residues. CDR3 sequence (DNA): TGTGCCAGCAGCATGCTGGAGGGCCGCACTGAAGCTTTCTTT. As protein: CASSMLEGRTEAFF.

This chain joins TRBV6-6 and TRBJ1-5; TRBD1 might be the D (5 bases). Per the germline V gene, CDR1 is MNHNY and CDR2 is SVGAGI (reference sequence). Trimming pared 2 bases from V and 4 bases from J, leaving 6 bases between. The CDR3 runs to 13 residues. The CDR3 DNA reads as TGTGCCAGCAGTTACGACAGAAATCAGCCCCAGCATTTT. Amino acids: CASSYDRNQPQHF.

The chain couples TRBV6-5 to TRBJ1-2, with D uncertain. Germline assignment: CDR1 MNHEY and CDR2 SVGAGI. This CDR3 has 14 residues. V was cut by 7 bases and J by 2 bases, with 14 bases left in between. The CDR3 region is CASTQGLGNYGYTF. DNA of the CDR3: TGTGCCAGCACCCAAGGGCTAGGGAACTATGGCTACACCTTC.

This chain uses TRBV29-1 with TRBJ2-7; TRBD1 matches 7 bases. The CDR3 extends over 13 amino acids. Germline loops: CDR1 SQVTM, CDR2 ANQGSEA. V gave up 3 bases and J gave up 2 bases; unmatched junction bases: 4. As DNA, the CDR3 is TGCAGCGTTGACGGTCAGGGGGCCTACGAGCAGTACTTC. This sequence encodes CSVDGQGAYEQYF.